This T cell receptor beta chain was found in a study of T cell responses to AZD1222 COVID-19 vaccine. Study conclusions and caveats: Clonal diversity may have been underestimated, and the donors were mostly white British, with more females than males. There were repertoire samples only from the period after the peak T cell response. Spike-specific TCR depth and breadth grew after two AZD1222 doses.

Pooled together were second doses at about 4 or about 12 weeks. With regard to this clone: Its antigen is still unknown.

Clones were sequenced by immunoSEQ multiplex PCR, and TCRdb holds only the in-frame ones, with some missing. This sample carries fewer than 85,000 clones, about 88% of them seen once, and the ten largest clones take approximately 9.3%. The CDR3 loop spans 13 amino acids. The V and J ends lost 0 bases and 2 bases respectively, with 4 bases between them. The germline CDR1 and CDR2 sequences are SGHRS and YFSETQ. The rearrangement links TRBV5-1 to TRBJ2-3; D remains ambiguous. The sequence was obtained from an adult who received the AZD1222 COVID-19 vaccine. The sample here was peripheral blood, taken 28 days after the second AZD1222 dose. The CDR3 nucleotides read TGCGCCAGCAGCTTGGATGTCACAGATACGCAGTATTTT. Translating gives CASSLDVTDTQYF. Supplemented by reference TRBV5-1 and TRBJ2-3, the full variable domain reads KAGVTQTPRYLIKTRGQQVTLSCSPISGHRSVSWYQQTPGQGLQFLFEYFSETQRNKGNFPGRFSGRQFSNSRSEMNVSTLELGDSALYLCASSLDVTDTQYFGPGTRLTVL.